This is a list of T cell receptor beta chains from one sample in a study of blood T cell repertoires in COVID-19. The data were produced by immunoSEQ multiplex PCR, yet TCRdb's version contains in-frame clones alone and is incomplete. The data contain roughly 88,000 clones, 80% to 95% of them singletons. Sequencing was performed on peripheral blood. These receptors originate from a woman aged 45-65 years in a cohort sampled during active COVID-19. Each CDR3 is given with its conserved first and last residue. The D gene is left open where the match is weak. The listing skips clone size in some rows; elsewhere it reads once, few, many or a size class.

j_call: TRBJ1-6
cdr3_length: 19
d_call: NA
v_call: TRBV6-6
clone_size: NA
cdr3_nt: TGTGCCAGCAGTCCAAAAACAGGTTTTAGGGCCGGGTATAATTCACCCCTCCACTTT
cdr3_aa: CASSPKTGFRAGYNSPLHF

j_call: TRBJ2-1
cdr3_length: 15
d_call: NA
v_call: TRBV9
clone_size: NA
cdr3_nt: TGTGCCAGCAGCGTAGCGGGGTTGTCCTACAATGAGCAGTTCTTC
cdr3_aa: CASSVAGLSYNEQFF

j_call: TRBJ2-7
cdr3_length: 15
d_call: TRBD2
v_call: TRBV7-8
clone_size: NA
cdr3_nt: TGTGCCAGCAGCTTCGGGGGAGGGGTCTCCTACGAGCAGTACTTC
cdr3_aa: CASSFGGGVSYEQYF

j_call: TRBJ2-1
cdr3_length: 15
d_call: NA
v_call: TRBV9
clone_size: NA
cdr3_nt: TGTGCCAGCAGCACCCGACTCAGCTCCTACAATGAGCAGTTCTTC
cdr3_aa: CASSTRLSSYNEQFF

j_call: TRBJ2-1
cdr3_length: 17
d_call: NA
v_call: TRBV6-2/TRBV6-3
clone_size: NA
cdr3_nt: TGTGCCAGCAGCTCGATGAGACAGGCCAAGGCCTACAATGAGCAGTTCTTC
cdr3_aa: CASSSMRQAKAYNEQFF

j_call: TRBJ2-7
cdr3_length: 13
d_call: NA
v_call: TRBV9
clone_size: NA
cdr3_nt: TGTGCCAGCAGCCCCCGGGTGGACTACGAGCAGTACTTC
cdr3_aa: CASSPRVDYEQYF

j_call: TRBJ1-2
cdr3_length: 14
d_call: TRBD1
v_call: TRBV6-5
clone_size: NA
cdr3_nt: TGTGCCAGCAGTTCCGGACAGGGCCTCTATGGCTACACCTTC
cdr3_aa: CASSSGQGLYGYTF

j_call: TRBJ2-4
cdr3_length: 24
d_call: NA
v_call: TRBV5-3
clone_size: NA
cdr3_nt: TGTGCCAGAAGCTTCCAGGGCTGGGGACAAGGCCCTGGGTCCATCGGGATAGCCAAAAACATTCAGTACTTC
cdr3_aa: CARSFQGWGQGPGSIGIAKNIQYF

j_call: TRBJ1-1
cdr3_length: 13
d_call: NA
v_call: TRBV3-1/TRBV3-2
clone_size: NA
cdr3_nt: TGTGCCAGCACCCTCGTAGGAGACACTGAAGCTTTCTTT
cdr3_aa: CASTLVGDTEAFF

j_call: TRBJ2-3
cdr3_length: 15
d_call: TRBD2
v_call: TRBV3-1/TRBV3-2
clone_size: NA
cdr3_nt: TGTGCCAGCACCTCCTCACGGGAGGGTGCAGATACGCAGTATTTT
cdr3_aa: CASTSSREGADTQYF

j_call: TRBJ2-2
cdr3_length: 13
d_call: NA
v_call: TRBV7-9
clone_size: NA
cdr3_nt: TGTGCCAGCAGCAAACAGGGACCCGGGGAGCTGTTTTTT
cdr3_aa: CASSKQGPGELFF

j_call: TRBJ2-5
cdr3_length: 15
d_call: NA
v_call: TRBV3-1/TRBV3-2
clone_size: NA
cdr3_nt: TGTGCCAGCAGCCAAGTAAGCGGGTACCAAGAGACCCAGTACTTC
cdr3_aa: CASSQVSGYQETQYF

j_call: TRBJ1-1
cdr3_length: 19
d_call: NA
v_call: TRBV5-1
clone_size: NA
cdr3_nt: TGCGCCAGCAGCTCCCCCCTTTGGGCAGGCTCACTCCCGAACACTGAAGCTTTCTTT
cdr3_aa: CASSSPLWAGSLPNTEAFF

j_call: TRBJ1-2
cdr3_length: 13
d_call: NA
v_call: TRBV28
clone_size: once
cdr3_nt: TGTGCCAGCAGGGAACAGGGATACTATGGCTACACCTTC
cdr3_aa: CASREQGYYGYTF

j_call: TRBJ1-1
cdr3_length: 12
d_call: NA
v_call: TRBV5-1
clone_size: NA
cdr3_nt: TGCGCCAGCAGCTCTAGCGGGGTTGAAGCTTTCTTT
cdr3_aa: CASSSSGVEAFF

j_call: TRBJ1-2
cdr3_length: 15
d_call: NA
v_call: TRBV5-1
clone_size: NA
cdr3_nt: TGCGCCAGCAGCTTGGTCCTTGATAGCACCAGTGGCTACACCTTC
cdr3_aa: CASSLVLDSTSGYTF

j_call: TRBJ1-1
cdr3_length: 18
d_call: TRBD1
v_call: TRBV5-4
clone_size: NA
cdr3_nt: TGTGCCAGCAGCCCAGGGGGCGCCTTACGGACCATGAACACTGAAGCTTTCTTT
cdr3_aa: CASSPGGALRTMNTEAFF

j_call: TRBJ2-3
cdr3_length: 12
d_call: NA
v_call: TRBV30
clone_size: NA
cdr3_nt: TGTGCCTGGGGCCCCAGGGGCAACACGCAGTATTTT
cdr3_aa: CAWGPRGNTQYF

j_call: TRBJ2-2
cdr3_length: 11
d_call: NA
v_call: TRBV7-9
clone_size: NA
cdr3_nt: TGTGCCAGCCTTCCGGCCGGGGAGCTGTTTTTT
cdr3_aa: CASLPAGELFF

j_call: TRBJ2-7
cdr3_length: 15
d_call: TRBD1
v_call: TRBV2
clone_size: NA
cdr3_nt: TGTGCCAGCGGGGGGGGACAGGGGCCGACCTACGAGCAGTACTTC
cdr3_aa: CASGGGQGPTYEQYF

j_call: TRBJ2-1
cdr3_length: 15
d_call: TRBD2
v_call: TRBV9
clone_size: NA
cdr3_nt: TGTGCCAGCAGCCCTAGCGGGAGCTCCTACAATGAGCAGTTCTTC
cdr3_aa: CASSPSGSSYNEQFF

j_call: TRBJ2-1
cdr3_length: 16
d_call: NA
v_call: TRBV7-3
clone_size: NA
cdr3_nt: TGTGCCAGCAGCTTAAGCCCCGGGAGCTCCTACAATGAGCAGTTCTTC
cdr3_aa: CASSLSPGSSYNEQFF

j_call: TRBJ1-1
cdr3_length: 19
d_call: TRBD1
v_call: TRBV6-2/TRBV6-3
clone_size: NA
cdr3_nt: TGTGCCAGCAGTTACTTGAGAGAGAAATCCAGGGGGGTCTCCACTGAAGCTTTCTTT
cdr3_aa: CASSYLREKSRGVSTEAFF

j_call: TRBJ2-3
cdr3_length: 15
d_call: NA
v_call: TRBV2
clone_size: once
cdr3_nt: TGTGCCAGCAGCGGAGGTGACACTAGCACAGATACGCAGTATTTT
cdr3_aa: CASSGGDTSTDTQYF

j_call: TRBJ2-2
cdr3_length: 13
d_call: NA
v_call: TRBV6-5
clone_size: NA
cdr3_nt: TGTGCCAGCAGTTACCAGAACACCGGGGAGCTGTTTTTT
cdr3_aa: CASSYQNTGELFF

j_call: TRBJ1-5
cdr3_length: 13
d_call: NA
v_call: TRBV27
clone_size: NA
cdr3_nt: TGTGCCAGCACCCCCCTCCGCGGTCAGCCCCAGCATTTT
cdr3_aa: CASTPLRGQPQHF

j_call: TRBJ2-7
cdr3_length: 13
d_call: TRBD1
v_call: TRBV18
clone_size: NA
cdr3_nt: TGTGCCAGCTCATCCCAGGGGGCAAACGAGCAGTACTTC
cdr3_aa: CASSSQGANEQYF

j_call: TRBJ2-7
cdr3_length: 15
d_call: TRBD1
v_call: TRBV5-1
clone_size: NA
cdr3_nt: TGCGCCAGCAGCCGGGCGGGACAGGGGGCCTACGAGCAGTACTTC
cdr3_aa: CASSRAGQGAYEQYF

j_call: TRBJ2-1
cdr3_length: 15
d_call: NA
v_call: TRBV6-5
clone_size: NA
cdr3_nt: TGTGCCAGCAGTTACGGGGGCGCGTTCAACAATGAGCAGTTCTTC
cdr3_aa: CASSYGGAFNNEQFF

j_call: TRBJ1-2
cdr3_length: 15
d_call: TRBD1
v_call: TRBV3-1/TRBV3-2
clone_size: NA
cdr3_nt: TGTGCCAGCAGCCTAACTCCCGGGACAGGGGATGGCTACACCTTC
cdr3_aa: CASSLTPGTGDGYTF

j_call: TRBJ2-2
cdr3_length: 15
d_call: TRBD2
v_call: TRBV5-1
clone_size: NA
cdr3_nt: TGCGCCAGCAGCTTCTCCAGCGGGGGCACCGGGGAGCTGTTTTTT
cdr3_aa: CASSFSSGGTGELFF

j_call: TRBJ1-1
cdr3_length: 14
d_call: NA
v_call: TRBV11-2
clone_size: NA
cdr3_nt: TGTGCCAGCAGCTTAGGGGAGGGGTACACTGAAGCTTTCTTT
cdr3_aa: CASSLGEGYTEAFF

j_call: TRBJ1-2
cdr3_length: 15
d_call: NA
v_call: TRBV5-1
clone_size: NA
cdr3_nt: TGCGCCAGCAGCTTTGGGGCAGGCCTAGGGAATGGCTACACCTTC
cdr3_aa: CASSFGAGLGNGYTF

j_call: TRBJ2-6
cdr3_length: 18
d_call: NA
v_call: TRBV13
clone_size: NA
cdr3_nt: TGTGCCAGCAGCTCCCGGGATCCAACCGACCCTGGGGCCAACGTCCTGACTTTC
cdr3_aa: CASSSRDPTDPGANVLTF

j_call: TRBJ2-7
cdr3_length: 12
d_call: NA
v_call: TRBV5-3
clone_size: NA
cdr3_nt: TGTGCCAGAAGCTTGATGATAGAGGGGCAGTACTTC
cdr3_aa: CARSLMIEGQYF

j_call: TRBJ2-7
cdr3_length: 15
d_call: TRBD2
v_call: TRBV7-2
clone_size: NA
cdr3_nt: TGTGCCAGCAGCTTGACCGGGACTAGCGGATACGAGCAGTACTTC
cdr3_aa: CASSLTGTSGYEQYF

j_call: TRBJ2-3
cdr3_length: 14
d_call: NA
v_call: TRBV10-3
clone_size: NA
cdr3_nt: TGTGCCATCAGTGAGTCTAGTATGACAGATACGCAGTATTTT
cdr3_aa: CAISESSMTDTQYF

j_call: TRBJ2-3
cdr3_length: 16
d_call: TRBD1
v_call: TRBV9
clone_size: NA
cdr3_nt: TGTGCCAGCAGCGTCACGACAGGGAGTAGAGGAGATACGCAGTATTTT
cdr3_aa: CASSVTTGSRGDTQYF

j_call: TRBJ2-5
cdr3_length: 13
d_call: NA
v_call: TRBV12-3/TRBV12-4
clone_size: NA
cdr3_nt: TGTGCCAGCAGTTTTAACACCCAAGAGACCCAGTACTTC
cdr3_aa: CASSFNTQETQYF

j_call: TRBJ2-3
cdr3_length: 12
d_call: NA
v_call: TRBV3-1/TRBV3-2
clone_size: NA
cdr3_nt: TGTGCCAGCAGCCGGCAAGAAGATACGCAGTATTTT
cdr3_aa: CASSRQEDTQYF

j_call: TRBJ1-5
cdr3_length: 17
d_call: TRBD1
v_call: TRBV6-1
clone_size: NA
cdr3_nt: TGTGCCAGCAGTGACCGGGACAGGGGATTTAGCAATCAGCCCCAGCATTTT
cdr3_aa: CASSDRDRGFSNQPQHF

j_call: TRBJ2-1
cdr3_length: 14
d_call: TRBD2
v_call: TRBV18
clone_size: once
cdr3_nt: TGTGCCAGCTCTCCCCGGGACTACTACAATGAGCAGTTCTTC
cdr3_aa: CASSPRDYYNEQFF